Listed below are T cell receptor beta chains from one sample, sequenced in a study of blood T cells in healthy people across ages. TCRdb fed the 5' RACE reads into MiXCR, producing one record per CDR3 protein. The data contain 1.5 million or so distinct CDR3 sequences, roughly 40% of them singletons. The source material was blood. All receptors derive from a woman aged 18 to 35 in good health. Both conserved end residues are part of each CDR3. D genes are given only for firm matches. Clone size is shown for a subset of rows, as once, few, many or a class of expanded clone.

abundance: few
v_gene: TRBV10-3
d_gene: NA
j_gene: TRBJ2-3
CDR3aa: CAISESGGTSTDTQYF
CDR3nt: TGTGCCATCAGTGAATCGGGCGGGACTAGCACAGATACGCAGTATTTT

abundance: few
v_gene: TRBV4-1
d_gene: NA
j_gene: TRBJ1-4
CDR3aa: CASSQDRGAVYEKLFF
CDR3nt: TGCGCCAGCAGCCAAGATCGGGGAGCCGTGTATGAAAAACTGTTTTTT

abundance: NA
v_gene: TRBV5-8
d_gene: TRBD1
j_gene: TRBJ1-5
CDR3aa: CASSLAWDRAYSNQPQHF
CDR3nt: TGTGCCAGCAGCTTGGCCTGGGACAGGGCCTATAGCAATCAGCCCCAGCATTTT

abundance: NA
v_gene: TRBV3-1
d_gene: TRBD1
j_gene: TRBJ1-6
CDR3aa: CASTDKGTGHSPLHF
CDR3nt: TGTGCCAGCACTGATAAGGGGACAGGCCATTCACCCCTCCACTTT

abundance: few
v_gene: TRBV10-3
d_gene: NA
j_gene: TRBJ1-4
CDR3aa: CAIGSGADEKLFF
CDR3nt: TGTGCCATCGGGTCGGGGGCCGATGAAAAACTGTTTTTT

abundance: NA
v_gene: TRBV16
d_gene: TRBD1
j_gene: TRBJ1-1
CDR3aa: CANSQFGQGDTEAFF
CDR3nt: TGTGCCAACAGCCAATTCGGACAGGGGGACACTGAAGCTTTCTTT

abundance: NA
v_gene: TRBV27
d_gene: NA
j_gene: TRBJ2-7
CDR3aa: CASSFIDRTLLLPLTYEQYF
CDR3nt: TGTGCCAGCAGTTTTATCGACAGGACGTTGCTCCTACCCCTCACCTACGAGCAGTACTTC

abundance: once
v_gene: TRBV29-1
d_gene: NA
j_gene: TRBJ2-7
CDR3aa: CSVELYGRALLSYNEQYF
CDR3nt: TGCAGCGTTGAATTGTACGGAAGGGCCCTCCTCTCCTACAATGAGCAGTACTTC

abundance: few
v_gene: TRBV20-1
d_gene: NA
j_gene: TRBJ1-1
CDR3aa: CSAIGGATEAFF
CDR3nt: TGCAGTGCTATAGGCGGGGCCACTGAAGCTTTCTTT

abundance: few
v_gene: TRBV9
d_gene: TRBD2
j_gene: TRBJ2-3
CDR3aa: CASSAGGGTGTDTQYF
CDR3nt: TGTGCCAGCAGCGCCGGGGGGGGGACCGGCACAGATACGCAGTATTTT

abundance: NA
v_gene: TRBV20-1
d_gene: TRBD2
j_gene: TRBJ2-7
CDR3aa: CSARGTSGNNPYEQYF
CDR3nt: TGCAGTGCTAGAGGGACTAGCGGGAACAATCCCTACGAGCAGTACTTC

abundance: few
v_gene: TRBV27
d_gene: NA
j_gene: TRBJ2-1
CDR3aa: CASSPRQASSYNEQFF
CDR3nt: TGTGCCAGCAGTCCCCGTCAGGCCAGCTCCTACAATGAGCAGTTCTTC

abundance: few
v_gene: TRBV7-2
d_gene: TRBD1
j_gene: TRBJ2-3
CDR3aa: CASSGSEGGSMTDTQYF
CDR3nt: TGTGCCAGCAGCGGAAGCGAAGGGGGCAGTATGACAGATACGCAGTATTTT

abundance: NA
v_gene: TRBV9
d_gene: NA
j_gene: TRBJ2-3
CDR3aa: CASSVVSTSTDTQYF
CDR3nt: TGTGCCAGCAGCGTAGTGAGTACAAGCACAGATACGCAGTATTTT

abundance: NA
v_gene: TRBV6-2/TRBV6-3
d_gene: TRBD1
j_gene: TRBJ2-1
CDR3aa: CASRTTGKYNEQFF
CDR3nt: TGTGCCAGCAGGACGACAGGGAAGTACAATGAGCAGTTCTTC

abundance: NA
v_gene: TRBV5-1
d_gene: NA
j_gene: TRBJ2-3
CDR3aa: CASSDQSSTDTQYF
CDR3nt: TGCGCCAGCAGCGATCAGAGTTCCACAGATACGCAGTATTTT

abundance: NA
v_gene: TRBV6-5
d_gene: NA
j_gene: TRBJ2-7
CDR3aa: CASSYVRSSYNEQYF
CDR3nt: TGTGCCAGCAGTTACGTTCGGAGCTCCTACAATGAGCAGTACTTC

abundance: NA
v_gene: TRBV6-6
d_gene: TRBD1
j_gene: TRBJ2-2
CDR3aa: CASKGQKANTGELFF
CDR3nt: TGTGCCAGCAAGGGACAGAAGGCCAACACCGGGGAGCTGTTTTTT

abundance: many
v_gene: TRBV29-1
d_gene: TRBD2
j_gene: TRBJ2-5
CDR3aa: CSVVAGRETQYF
CDR3nt: TGCAGCGTCGTAGCGGGGAGAGAGACCCAGTACTTC

abundance: NA
v_gene: TRBV4-1
d_gene: NA
j_gene: TRBJ2-1
CDR3aa: CASTPRGSNEQFF
CDR3nt: TGCGCCAGCACCCCAAGGGGCTCCAATGAGCAGTTCTTC

abundance: few
v_gene: TRBV6-6
d_gene: NA
j_gene: TRBJ1-5
CDR3aa: CASSTDWGRPQHF
CDR3nt: TGTGCCAGCAGTACAGACTGGGGTAGGCCCCAGCATTTT

abundance: NA
v_gene: TRBV4-1
d_gene: TRBD2
j_gene: TRBJ2-5
CDR3aa: CASSQGAALAGFETQYF
CDR3nt: TGCGCCAGCAGCCAAGGTGCGGCTCTAGCGGGATTCGAGACCCAGTACTTC

abundance: NA
v_gene: TRBV4-1
d_gene: NA
j_gene: TRBJ2-1
CDR3aa: CASSQGSAQETQFF
CDR3nt: TGCGCCAGCAGCCAAGGTTCGGCTCAAGAGACCCAGTTCTTC

abundance: NA
v_gene: TRBV6-1
d_gene: NA
j_gene: TRBJ2-5
CDR3aa: CASSEQGTGATQYF
CDR3nt: TGTGCCAGCAGTGAACAGGGCACGGGGGCGACCCAGTACTTC

abundance: NA
v_gene: TRBV3-1
d_gene: TRBD2
j_gene: TRBJ2-5
CDR3aa: CASSQELAGVGSEKTQYF
CDR3nt: TGTGCCAGCAGCCAAGAACTAGCGGGAGTAGGGTCGGAGAAGACCCAGTACTTC

abundance: NA
v_gene: TRBV5-5
d_gene: NA
j_gene: TRBJ2-5
CDR3aa: CAISHYRETETQYF
CDR3nt: TGTGCCATCAGCCATTACAGGGAAACAGAGACCCAGTACTTC

abundance: NA
v_gene: TRBV9
d_gene: NA
j_gene: TRBJ2-3
CDR3aa: CASSVPGDLVTDTQYF
CDR3nt: TGTGCCAGCAGCGTTCCGGGGGATTTAGTCACAGATACGCAGTATTTT

abundance: few
v_gene: TRBV5-8
d_gene: NA
j_gene: TRBJ2-3
CDR3aa: CASSFGQITDTQYF
CDR3nt: TGTGCCAGCAGCTTCGGACAGATCACAGATACGCAGTATTTT

abundance: NA
v_gene: TRBV7-9
d_gene: NA
j_gene: TRBJ2-3
CDR3aa: CASRRAETDTQYF
CDR3nt: TGTGCCAGCAGAAGGGCCGAAACAGATACGCAGTATTTT

abundance: NA
v_gene: TRBV6-1
d_gene: NA
j_gene: TRBJ2-7
CDR3aa: CASSKEVAYEQYF
CDR3nt: TGTGCCAGCAGTAAAGAAGTAGCCTACGAGCAGTACTTC

abundance: few
v_gene: TRBV20-1
d_gene: TRBD2
j_gene: TRBJ2-7
CDR3aa: CSAALAGGPYEQYF
CDR3nt: TGCAGTGCGGCACTAGCGGGAGGACCTTACGAGCAGTACTTC

abundance: few
v_gene: TRBV10-3
d_gene: TRBD2
j_gene: TRBJ2-5
CDR3aa: CAIRGAGQETQYF
CDR3nt: TGTGCCATCAGGGGAGCGGGGCAAGAGACCCAGTACTTC

abundance: few
v_gene: TRBV6-5
d_gene: NA
j_gene: TRBJ1-4
CDR3aa: CASSYGGQAEKLFF
CDR3nt: TGTGCCAGCAGCTACGGGGGGCAGGCTGAAAAACTGTTTTTT

abundance: NA
v_gene: TRBV7-2
d_gene: TRBD2
j_gene: TRBJ2-3
CDR3aa: CAGSSRTSPTQYF
CDR3nt: TGTGCCGGCAGCTCCCGGACTAGTCCTACGCAGTATTTT

abundance: NA
v_gene: TRBV4-1
d_gene: TRBD2
j_gene: TRBJ2-7
CDR3aa: CASSRGAGGGYEQYF
CDR3nt: TGCGCCAGCAGCCGAGGAGCGGGAGGGGGTTACGAGCAGTACTTC

abundance: few
v_gene: TRBV6-1
d_gene: NA
j_gene: TRBJ2-6
CDR3aa: CASSEATGQLPSGANVLTF
CDR3nt: TGTGCCAGCAGTGAAGCGACAGGACAGTTACCATCTGGGGCCAACGTCCTGACTTTC

abundance: many
v_gene: TRBV7-2
d_gene: NA
j_gene: TRBJ2-1
CDR3aa: CASRDNNEQFF
CDR3nt: TGTGCCAGCAGGGATAACAATGAGCAGTTCTTC

abundance: NA
v_gene: TRBV6-5
d_gene: NA
j_gene: TRBJ1-2
CDR3aa: CASSSLGGPSNYGYTF
CDR3nt: TGTGCCAGCAGTTCCCTGGGCGGACCCTCAAACTATGGCTACACCTTC

abundance: NA
v_gene: TRBV21-1
d_gene: NA
j_gene: TRBJ1-4
CDR3aa: CASSKAGGYWGEKLFF
CDR3nt: TGTGCCAGCAGCAAAGCCGGGGGGTACTGGGGTGAAAAACTGTTTTTT

abundance: many
v_gene: TRBV29-1
d_gene: NA
j_gene: TRBJ2-1
CDR3aa: CSVLGAEQFF
CDR3nt: TGCAGCGTTTTGGGGGCCGAGCAGTTCTTC

abundance: NA
v_gene: TRBV14
d_gene: TRBD2
j_gene: TRBJ2-7
CDR3aa: CASRASGRTYEQYF
CDR3nt: TGTGCCAGCAGGGCTAGCGGGAGGACCTACGAGCAGTACTTC

abundance: NA
v_gene: TRBV7-9
d_gene: TRBD2
j_gene: TRBJ2-1
CDR3aa: CASSLVLAGDNEQFF
CDR3nt: TGTGCCAGCAGCTTAGTCCTAGCGGGGGACAATGAGCAGTTCTTC

abundance: NA
v_gene: TRBV28
d_gene: NA
j_gene: TRBJ1-6
CDR3aa: CASTTQPQTPLHF
CDR3nt: TGTGCCAGCACCACCCAACCCCAAACACCCCTCCACTTT

abundance: NA
v_gene: TRBV19
d_gene: TRBD2
j_gene: TRBJ2-4
CDR3aa: CASSERDIKNIQYF
CDR3nt: TGTGCCAGTTCCGAGCGGGATATCAAAAACATTCAGTACTTC

abundance: NA
v_gene: TRBV20-1
d_gene: NA
j_gene: TRBJ2-7
CDR3aa: CSAPGGGLHSYEQYF
CDR3nt: TGCAGTGCCCCAGGAGGCGGTTTACACTCCTACGAGCAGTACTTC

abundance: NA
v_gene: TRBV6-4
d_gene: NA
j_gene: TRBJ2-1
CDR3aa: CASSGKVGDEQFF
CDR3nt: TGTGCCAGCAGTGGAAAGGTGGGCGATGAGCAGTTCTTC

abundance: NA
v_gene: TRBV25-1
d_gene: TRBD1
j_gene: TRBJ1-2
CDR3aa: CASSARDRAPNYGYTF
CDR3nt: TGTGCCAGCAGTGCCCGGGACAGAGCCCCTAACTATGGCTACACCTTC

abundance: once
v_gene: TRBV2
d_gene: NA
j_gene: TRBJ1-1
CDR3aa: CASSPIRGDRDTEAFF
CDR3nt: TGTGCCAGCAGTCCTATCAGGGGAGATAGGGACACTGAAGCTTTCTTT

abundance: few
v_gene: TRBV29-1
d_gene: NA
j_gene: TRBJ2-1
CDR3aa: CSVEDPAAEPYNEQFF
CDR3nt: TGCAGCGTTGAAGATCCGGCAGCGGAGCCATACAATGAGCAGTTCTTC

abundance: NA
v_gene: TRBV7-9
d_gene: TRBD1
j_gene: TRBJ2-5
CDR3aa: CASSKGDRGLQETQYF
CDR3nt: TGTGCCAGCAGCAAAGGGGACAGGGGGCTCCAAGAGACCCAGTACTTC

abundance: once
v_gene: TRBV10-3
d_gene: NA
j_gene: TRBJ1-3
CDR3aa: CAISGQSSGTTIYF
CDR3nt: TGTGCCATCAGCGGACAGAGCTCTGGAACCACCATATATTTT

abundance: NA
v_gene: TRBV29-1
d_gene: TRBD1
j_gene: TRBJ1-1
CDR3aa: CSVGTPGQGTEAFF
CDR3nt: TGCAGCGTTGGGACCCCGGGACAGGGGACTGAAGCTTTCTTT

abundance: NA
v_gene: TRBV11-2
d_gene: TRBD1
j_gene: TRBJ2-7
CDR3aa: CASSYEQGAYNEQYF
CDR3nt: TGTGCCAGCAGTTACGAACAGGGGGCCTACAATGAGCAGTACTTC

abundance: few
v_gene: TRBV4-2
d_gene: NA
j_gene: TRBJ2-1
CDR3aa: CASSQDLGPNEQFF
CDR3nt: TGTGCCAGCAGCCAAGATCTAGGTCCCAATGAGCAGTTCTTC

abundance: many
v_gene: TRBV2
d_gene: NA
j_gene: TRBJ1-2
CDR3aa: CASAGQNYGYTF
CDR3nt: TGTGCTTCAGCGGGCCAGAACTATGGCTACACCTTC